The entry below describes one TCR beta chain. The data derive from a study of blood T cell repertoires in COVID-19. The wider study: Sites in the United States, Italy and Spain provided acute and convalescent COVID-19 samples. T cells, B-cell-depleted T cells, or PBMCs provided the cDNA or gDNA that served as material.

All enrollees were roughly 18 to 95 years old and from roughly 26 US areas. Participants' reported clinical history set cohort assignment. Clones were sequenced by immunoSEQ multiplex PCR, and TCRdb holds only the in-frame ones, with some missing. The table includes 350,000 to 450,000 clones, roughly 92% detected once. Germline loops: CDR1 KGHSH, CDR2 LQKENI. This CDR3 spans 14 amino acids. V lost 4 bases and J lost 2, with 9 bases in between. The clonotype comes from a woman in her 40s who had been exposed to COVID-19. The specimen sequenced was PBMCs or T cells enriched from blood (not recorded which). This chain joins TRBV18 and TRBJ2-1; D is unresolved. In DNA, the CDR3 is TGTGCCAGCTCACGGAGTATTACCTACAATGAGCAGTTCTTC. This sequence encodes CASSRSITYNEQFF.